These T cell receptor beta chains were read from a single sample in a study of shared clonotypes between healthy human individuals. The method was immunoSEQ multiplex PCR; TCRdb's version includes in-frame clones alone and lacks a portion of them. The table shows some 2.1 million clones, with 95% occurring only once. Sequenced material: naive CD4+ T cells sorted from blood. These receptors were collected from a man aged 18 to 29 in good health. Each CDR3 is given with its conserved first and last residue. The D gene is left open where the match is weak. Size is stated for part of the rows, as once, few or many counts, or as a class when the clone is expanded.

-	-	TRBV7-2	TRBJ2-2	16	CASSPQAASKSGELFF	TGTGCCAGCAGCCCCCAAGCGGCGTCAAAATCCGGGGAGCTGTTTTTT
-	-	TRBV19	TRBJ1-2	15	CASRSFDGGFYGYTF	TGTGCCAGTCGATCGTTTGATGGGGGCTTCTATGGCTACACCTTC
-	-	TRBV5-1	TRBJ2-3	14	CASSLGGSTDTQYF	TGCGCCAGCAGCTTAGGTGGGAGCACAGATACGCAGTATTTT
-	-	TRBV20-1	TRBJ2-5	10	CSVDGGTQYF	TGCAGTGTCGACGGAGGGACCCAGTACTTC
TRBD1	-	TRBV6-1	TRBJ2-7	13	CASSRGQGYEQYF	TGTGCCAGCAGCCGGGGACAGGGGTACGAGCAGTACTTC
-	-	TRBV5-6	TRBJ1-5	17	CASSLGGSGYSNQPQHF	TGTGCCAGCAGCTTGGGCGGAAGTGGTTATAGCAATCAGCCCCAGCATTTT
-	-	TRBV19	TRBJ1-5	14	CASSIIMGNQPQHF	TGTGCCAGTAGTATAATCATGGGCAATCAGCCCCAGCATTTT
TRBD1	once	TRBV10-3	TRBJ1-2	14	CAISPGQLSYGYTF	TGTGCCATCAGCCCGGGACAGCTCTCCTATGGCTACACCTTC
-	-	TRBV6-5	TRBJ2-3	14	CASSYWGDSDTQYF	TGTGCCAGCAGTTACTGGGGGGACTCAGATACGCAGTATTTT
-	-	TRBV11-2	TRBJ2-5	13	CASSLGGKETQYF	TGTGCCAGCAGCTTAGGCGGGAAAGAGACCCAGTACTTC
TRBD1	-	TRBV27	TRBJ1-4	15	CASRTGGPTNEKLFF	TGTGCCAGCAGAACAGGGGGCCCAACTAATGAAAAACTGTTTTTT
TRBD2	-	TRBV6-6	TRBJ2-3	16	CASTRSSSGYTDTQYF	TGTGCCAGCACCAGGTCGTCTAGCGGGTACACAGATACGCAGTATTTT
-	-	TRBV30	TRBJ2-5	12	CAWSSSSSSQYF	TGTGCCTGGAGTTCATCATCCTCTAGCCAGTACTTC
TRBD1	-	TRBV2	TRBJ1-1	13	CASRGTGDTEAFF	TGTGCCAGCAGGGGGACAGGGGACACTGAAGCTTTCTTT
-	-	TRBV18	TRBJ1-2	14	CASSPSRQHYGYTF	TGTGCCAGCTCACCAAGTAGACAGCACTATGGCTACACCTTC
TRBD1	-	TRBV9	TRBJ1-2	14	CASSDGTVSYGYTF	TGTGCCAGCAGCGATGGGACAGTAAGCTATGGCTACACCTTC
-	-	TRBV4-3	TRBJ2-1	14	CASSQFARSGEQFF	TGCGCCAGCAGCCAATTTGCTCGCTCGGGTGAGCAGTTCTTC
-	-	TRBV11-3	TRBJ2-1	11	CASSSGPEQFF	TGTGCCAGCAGCTCGGGACCAGAGCAGTTCTTC
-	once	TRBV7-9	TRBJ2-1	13	CASSLAQTGAGFF	TGTGCCAGCAGCTTAGCGCAAACCGGGGCCGGGTTCTTC
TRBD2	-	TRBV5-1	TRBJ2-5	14	CASRGLAAQETQYF	TGCGCCAGCAGAGGGCTAGCGGCACAAGAGACCCAGTACTTC